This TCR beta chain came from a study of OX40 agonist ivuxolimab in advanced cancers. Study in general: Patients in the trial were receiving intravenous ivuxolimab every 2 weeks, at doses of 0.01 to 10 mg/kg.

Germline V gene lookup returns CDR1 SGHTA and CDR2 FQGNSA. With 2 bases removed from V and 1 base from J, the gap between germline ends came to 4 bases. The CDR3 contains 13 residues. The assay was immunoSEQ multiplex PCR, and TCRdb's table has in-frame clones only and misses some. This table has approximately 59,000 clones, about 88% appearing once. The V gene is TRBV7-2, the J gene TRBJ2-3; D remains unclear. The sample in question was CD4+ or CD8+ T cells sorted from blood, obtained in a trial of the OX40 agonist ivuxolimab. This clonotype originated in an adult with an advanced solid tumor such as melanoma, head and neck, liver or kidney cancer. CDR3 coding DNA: TGTGCCAGCAGCTTATATGGCACAGATACGCAGTATTTT. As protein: CASSLYGTDTQYF.